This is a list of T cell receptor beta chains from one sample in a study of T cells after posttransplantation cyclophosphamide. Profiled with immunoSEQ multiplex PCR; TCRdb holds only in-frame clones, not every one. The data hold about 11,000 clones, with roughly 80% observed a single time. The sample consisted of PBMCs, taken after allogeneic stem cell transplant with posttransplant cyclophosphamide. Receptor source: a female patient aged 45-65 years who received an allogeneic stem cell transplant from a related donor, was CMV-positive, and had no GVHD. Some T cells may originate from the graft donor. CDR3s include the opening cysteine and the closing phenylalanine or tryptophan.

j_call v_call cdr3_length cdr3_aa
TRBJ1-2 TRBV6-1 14 CASSPQGAVYGYTF
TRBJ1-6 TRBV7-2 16 CASRVQGSSYNSPLHF
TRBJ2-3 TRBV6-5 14 CASKATGITDTQYF
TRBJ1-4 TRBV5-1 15 CASSFSSATNEKLFF
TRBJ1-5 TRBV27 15 CASSWGGRGIQPQHF
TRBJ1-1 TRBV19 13 CASSIRENTEAFF
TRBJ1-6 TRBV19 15 CASSISAQGNSPLHF
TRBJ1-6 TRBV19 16 CASSIAAGEDNSPLHF
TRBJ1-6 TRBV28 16 CASSLSGTDYNSPLHF
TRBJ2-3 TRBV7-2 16 CASSLESRGGRVTQYF
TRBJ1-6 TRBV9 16 CASSVGTGARYSPLHF
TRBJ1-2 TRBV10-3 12 CAISSQGTGYTF
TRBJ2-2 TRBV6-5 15 CASRTGTGVSGELFF
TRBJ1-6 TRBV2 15 CASSEGGQYNSPLHF
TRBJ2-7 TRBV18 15 CASSPPARGLYEQYF
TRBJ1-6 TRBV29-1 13 CSYSQGVNSPLHF
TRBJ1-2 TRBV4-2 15 CASSQGEGRNYGYTF